This T cell receptor beta chain appears in the sequencing data of a study of cytomegalovirus exposure and HLA in healthy donors. In regard to this clone: The antigen is not known.

PCR was performed using 60 Vbeta and 13 Jbeta primers. Repertoires were generated with immunoSEQ multiplex PCR, while TCRdb's copy carries only in-frame clones and drops some. The repertoire table contains about 60,000 clones. The V gene's germline CDR1 is SGDLS and CDR2 YYNGEE. The V end lost 3 bases, the J end lost 2 bases, and 19 bases lay between the germline ends. The length of the CDR3 is 17 residues. Notes on the study in general: Cytomegalovirus status was reportedly diagnosed by the classifier with high specificity and sensitivity.

The sample comprised PBMCs. The chain is built from TRBV9 and TRBJ2-3; TRBD1 might be the D (6 bases). The sequence came from a woman in her late teens or twenties in good health and CMV-seronegative. The CDR3 protein is CASSETGNRAHTDTQYF. Written as DNA, the CDR3 is TGTGCCAGCAGCGAAACAGGGAATAGGGCACACACAGATACGCAGTATTTT.